These T cell receptor beta chains were read from a single sample in a study of blood T cell repertoires in COVID-19. Clones were read by immunoSEQ multiplex PCR, and TCRdb kept only the in-frame ones, dropping some. The sample carries more than 65,000 clones, roughly 80% recorded once. Input material: peripheral blood. The origin of the receptors is a woman older than 75 with acute or convalescent COVID-19. CDR3s include the opening cysteine and the closing phenylalanine or tryptophan. Fields, in order: V gene, clone size, J gene, D gene, CDR3 protein, CDR3 DNA. A D gene is named only where the DNA matches it firmly. The size field is filled for only some rows; it gives once, few, many or a size class.

>TRBV6-5|NA|TRBJ2-7|TRBD2
CASSLTSGTSYEQYF
TGTGCCAGCAGCTTGACTAGCGGGACCTCCTACGAGCAGTACTTC
>TRBV6-2/TRBV6-3|NA|TRBJ2-7|TRBD2
CASSSPLAGGPYEQYF
TGTGCCAGCAGCTCACCTCTAGCGGGAGGTCCCTACGAGCAGTACTTC
>TRBV5-6|few|TRBJ2-2|TRBD1
CASSGRDRFNTGELFF
TGTGCCAGCAGCGGACGGGACAGGTTTAACACCGGGGAGCTGTTTTTT
>TRBV10-3|NA|TRBJ2-6|NA
CAISDLGGAGANVLTF
TGTGCCATCAGTGACCTAGGGGGGGCTGGGGCCAACGTCCTGACTTTC
>TRBV5-1|once|TRBJ2-1|TRBD2
CASSGGLAGGPRYNEQFF
TGCGCCAGCAGCGGCGGACTAGCGGGAGGGCCAAGGTACAATGAGCAGTTCTTC
>TRBV24-1|many|TRBJ1-2|TRBD1
CATSHRDRGLTNYGYTF
TGTGCCACCAGCCATCGGGACAGGGGGCTAACTAACTATGGCTACACCTTC
>TRBV12-3/TRBV12-4|few|TRBJ1-1|NA
CASSPGQIEAFF
TGTGCCAGCAGTCCTGGACAGATTGAAGCTTTCTTT
>TRBV9|NA|TRBJ2-1|TRBD2
CASSVAPSGSSNNEQFF
TGTGCCAGCAGCGTAGCCCCTAGCGGGAGTTCGAACAATGAGCAGTTCTTC
>TRBV28|NA|TRBJ1-2|NA
CASSPLGQPANYGYTF
TGTGCCAGCAGTCCGCTCGGACAGCCCGCTAACTATGGCTACACCTTC
>TRBV7-2|NA|TRBJ2-5|NA
CASSLGVQSQETQYF
TGTGCCAGCAGCTTAGGGGTACAGTCACAAGAGACCCAGTACTTC
>TRBV29-1|NA|TRBJ2-5|NA
CSVGGGSKTQYF
TGCAGCGTTGGGGGCGGATCGAAGACCCAGTACTTC
>TRBV5-1|NA|TRBJ2-1|TRBD1
CASSLDGTGSYNEQFF
TGCGCCAGCAGCTTGGATGGGACAGGGTCCTACAATGAGCAGTTCTTC